The T cell receptor (beta chain) under discussion was sequenced for a study of T-cell memory formation after mild COVID-19. With 6 bases clipped from V and 5 bases from J, the junction kept 6 bases outside the gene matches. The CDR3 spans 14 residues. This clonotype has more than one count but fewer than ten. No antigen is known for it. One entry per CDR3 protein results from TCRdb running MiXCR on the 5' RACE reads. In the table there are around 510,000 distinct CDR3 sequences, less than 25% of which are singletons. Study outcomes and limitations: Day 15 to 85 contracting clones showed balanced CD4/CD8; day 15 to 37 expanders favored CD4+.

This receptor was taken from an adult woman who had mild COVID-19 (a few samples of this study predate the infection). Cell type and time point are not known. Sequencing was carried out using PBMCs or a T cell subset sorted from them (not recorded which). The V gene is TRBV12-3 or TRBV12-4, the J gene TRBJ2-4; 8 nucleotides line up with TRBD1. This CDR3 reads CASSRTGTENIQYF. CDR3 bases: TGTGCCAGCAGCAGGACAGGGACGGAAAACATTCAGTACTTC.